The rows below give T cell receptor beta chains drawn from one sample of a study of blood T cells in healthy people across ages. TCRdb ran MiXCR on the 5' RACE reads and lists one entry per CDR3 protein. The table includes approximately 1,000,000 distinct CDR3 sequences, under 55% detected once. Specimen: blood. These receptors came from a woman aged 55-70 years in good health. The CDR3 runs from the conserved cysteine through the conserved F or W. The D gene is left open where the match is weak. Clone sizes are given selectively: once, few, many, or a class where the clone is expanded.

J gene | V gene | D gene | clone size | CDR3 protein | CDR3 DNA
TRBJ2-1 | TRBV7-2 | TRBD2 | few | CASRRSSGISYNEQFF | TGTGCCAGCAGGAGAAGTAGCGGGATCTCCTACAATGAGCAGTTCTTC
TRBJ2-3 | TRBV9 | TRBD1 | few | CASSVGGQVISVADTQYF | TGTGCCAGCAGCGTAGGGGGACAGGTTATAAGTGTCGCAGATACGCAGTATTTT
TRBJ2-1 | TRBV20-1 | . | . | CSARVASESSYNEQFF | TGCAGTGCTAGAGTGGCTAGCGAGAGCTCCTACAATGAGCAGTTCTTC
TRBJ2-1 | TRBV28 | . | . | CASSLAGDYNEQFF | TGTGCCAGCAGTTTAGCCGGGGACTACAATGAGCAGTTCTTC
TRBJ2-1 | TRBV30 | . | . | CAWSVSRAEQFF | TGTGCCTGGAGTGTCAGCCGGGCGGAGCAGTTCTTC
TRBJ2-1 | TRBV29-1 | TRBD2 | . | CSVFTSGRGNEQFF | TGCAGCGTTTTCACTAGCGGGAGGGGTAATGAGCAGTTCTTC
TRBJ2-1 | TRBV29-1 | TRBD1 | many | CSVEARGHYNEQFF | TGCAGCGTTGAAGCGAGGGGGCACTACAATGAGCAGTTCTTC
TRBJ2-1 | TRBV10-3 | TRBD1 | once | CAISERDRGLDEQFF | TGTGCCATCAGTGAGCGGGACAGGGGGTTAGATGAGCAGTTCTTC
TRBJ1-2 | TRBV10-3 | . | . | CAISEGRDYGYTF | TGTGCCATCAGTGAGGGAAGGGACTATGGCTACACCTTC
TRBJ2-7 | TRBV27 | . | . | CASSYDRTTYNEQYF | TGTGCCAGCAGCTATGACAGAACAACCTACAATGAGCAGTACTTC
TRBJ2-7 | TRBV6-5 | TRBD2 | . | CASSFRTSGYSYEQYF | TGTGCCAGCAGCTTCAGAACTAGCGGATACTCCTACGAGCAGTACTTC